This T cell receptor (beta chain) was recovered during a study of beta chain features in type 1 diabetes. Background on the study: Healthy donors and patients had similar age, gender and cell yields.

cDNA synthesis used the whole RNA isolate, giving expressed TCRB sequences. The study sequenced naive, central memory and regulatory T cell samples to an average of roughly 4 million reads. Data came from immunoSEQ multiplex PCR; TCRdb stores just in-frame clones and leaves some out. The sample has about 650,000 clones, around 11% seen once. Study-level results: Moderate yet significant TCRB CDR3 shortening was seen in Type 1 diabetes patients in all four CD4+ subsets. HLA effects on TCRB rearrangement stayed unresolved here.

A single heparinised blood sample, averaging about 120 mL, was obtained per donor. This CDR3 has 15 residues. V lost 5 bases and J 1 base, leaving 14 bases between the germline ends. Germline CDR1 is ENHRY and CDR2 is SYGVKD. This clone was recorded a few times. Antigen unknown. This chain joins TRBV10-3 and TRBJ2-5, with a possible D match to TRBD1 (5 bases). Sequencing input: naive CD4+ T cells from blood. The TCR sequence derives from a man aged 25 to 45 with type 1 diabetes. CDR3 nucleotide sequence: TGTGCCATCAGTATGACAGTAGGGGCCCAAGAGACCCAGTACTTC. Its protein product is CAISMTVGAQETQYF.